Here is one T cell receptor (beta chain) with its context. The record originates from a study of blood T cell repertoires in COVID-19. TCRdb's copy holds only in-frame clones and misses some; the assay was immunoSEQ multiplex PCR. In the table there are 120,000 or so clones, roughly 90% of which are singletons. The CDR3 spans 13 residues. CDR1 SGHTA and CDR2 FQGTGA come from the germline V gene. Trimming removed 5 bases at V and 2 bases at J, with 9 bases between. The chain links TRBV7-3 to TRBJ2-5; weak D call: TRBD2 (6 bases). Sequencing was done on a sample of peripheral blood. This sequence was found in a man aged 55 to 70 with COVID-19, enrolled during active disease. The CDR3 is CASSAGPQETQYF. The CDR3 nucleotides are TGTGCCAGCAGCGCGGGACCGCAAGAGACCCAGTACTTC.